This T cell receptor (beta chain) derives from a study of blood T cell repertoires in COVID-19. Study at large: Acute and convalescent COVID-19 specimens originated in the United States, Italy and Spain. The analysed material was cDNA or gDNA that came from T cells, B-cell-depleted T cells, or PBMCs.

Source study methods: Amplification of reference gene primers was used by the study to estimate nucleated cell counts. This table comes from immunoSEQ multiplex PCR, and its TCRdb copy is limited to in-frame clones, with some not included. The D gene and trimming were derived from the DNA, and the V and J assignments and clone size from that table. Of 170,000 or so clones in the sample, about 83% were seen once. This CDR3 has 15 residues. Germline V gene sequence: CDR1 SGDLS, CDR2 YYNGEE. Trimming removed 3 bases from V and 4 bases from J; junction bases left unmatched: 1. Source material: peripheral blood. The chain is built from TRBV9 and TRBJ2-3; 14 bases agree with TRBD2. The origin of this receptor is a woman aged 18-29 years who had recovered from COVID-19. The CDR3 DNA reads TGTGCCAGCAGCGAGGGACTAGCGGGAGCAGATACGCAGTATTTT. Encoded protein: CASSEGLAGADTQYF.